This T cell receptor beta chain was identified during a study of blood T cells in healthy people across ages. Study-wide results and caveats: It was not possible, with unsorted PBMCs, to conclusively compare naive and antigen-experienced cells.

The ends lost 4 bases at V and 2 bases at J; junction bases unmatched: 6. This CDR3 is built from 15 residues. Germline CDR1 reads SGHVS; CDR2 reads FQNEAQ. With a J-beta primer mix and a sample-barcoded 5' primer, a second PCR ran 7 to 11 cycles. A template-switch adaptor with 12 random nucleotides tagged each cDNA molecule. Each of the samples gave a minimum of 3 million paired-end reads that contained CDR3. TCRdb fed the 5' RACE reads into MiXCR, producing one record per CDR3 protein. The sample holds 920,000 or so distinct CDR3 sequences, more than 40% seen once. A few counts support this clonotype. The antigen is unknown.

V gene TRBV7-8 combines with J gene TRBJ2-3, with TRBD1 identical over 7 bases. Sample: blood. The clonotype originates from a woman in her sixties in good health. In DNA, the CDR3 is TGTGCCAGCAGCTCACCGACAGGGAACACAGATACGCAGTATTTT. Its translation: CASSSPTGNTDTQYF.